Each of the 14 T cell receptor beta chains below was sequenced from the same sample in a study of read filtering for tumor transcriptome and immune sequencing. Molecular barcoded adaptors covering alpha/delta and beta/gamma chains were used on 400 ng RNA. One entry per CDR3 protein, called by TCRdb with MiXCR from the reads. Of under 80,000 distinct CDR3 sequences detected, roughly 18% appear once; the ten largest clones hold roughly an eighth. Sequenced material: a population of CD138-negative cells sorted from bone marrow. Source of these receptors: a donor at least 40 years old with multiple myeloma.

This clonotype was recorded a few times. CDR3 sequence: CASSLTETNIQYF. CDR3 DNA sequence: TGTGCCAGCAGCTTGACAGAAACTAACATTCAGTACTTC. The chain combines TRBV7-9 with TRBJ2-4, with D possibly matching TRBD1 (5 bases). V was cut by 3 bases and J by 7 bases, with 10 bases left in between. The CDR3 runs to 13 residues. Germline V lookup: CDR1 SEHNR, CDR2 FQNEAQ (reference sequence).

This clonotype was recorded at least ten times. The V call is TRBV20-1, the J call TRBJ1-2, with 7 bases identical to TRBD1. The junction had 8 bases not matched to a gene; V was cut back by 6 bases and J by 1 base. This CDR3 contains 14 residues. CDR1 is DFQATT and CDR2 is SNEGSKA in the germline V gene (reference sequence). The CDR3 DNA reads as TGCAGTGCGCAAAAGACAGGGATTAACTATGGCTACACCTTC. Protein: CSAQKTGINYGYTF.

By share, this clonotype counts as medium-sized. The CDR3 loop is CSAPLWGGEQFF. As DNA, the CDR3 is TGCAGTGCTCCCCTATGGGGAGGGGAGCAGTTCTTC. V is TRBV20-1 and J is TRBJ2-1; 7 bases map to TRBD2. Germline loops: CDR1 DFQATT, CDR2 SNEGSKA (reference sequence). The CDR3 sequence is 12 residues long. Trimming cost V 5 bases and J 10 bases; bases outside gene matches: 8.

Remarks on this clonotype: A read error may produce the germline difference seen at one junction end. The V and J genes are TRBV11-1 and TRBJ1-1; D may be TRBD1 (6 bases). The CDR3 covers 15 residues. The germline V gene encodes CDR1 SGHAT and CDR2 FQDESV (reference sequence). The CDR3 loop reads CSSSLLGGRNTEAFF. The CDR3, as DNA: TGTTCCAGCAGCCTGTTAGGGGGGAGGAACACTGAAGCTTTCTTT.

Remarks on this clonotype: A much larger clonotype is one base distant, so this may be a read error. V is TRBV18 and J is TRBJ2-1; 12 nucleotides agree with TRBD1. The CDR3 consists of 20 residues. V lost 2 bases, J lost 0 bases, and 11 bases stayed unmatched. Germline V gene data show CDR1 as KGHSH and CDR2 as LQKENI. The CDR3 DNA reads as TGTGCCAGCTCACCAGAAAGGGACAGGGGGCTCCTGACCTCCTACAATGAGCAGTTCTTC. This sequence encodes CASSPERDRGLLTSYNEQFF. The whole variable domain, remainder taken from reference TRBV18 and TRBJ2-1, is NAGVMQNPRHLVRRRGQEARLRCSPMKGHSHVYWYRQLPEEGLKFMVYLQKENIIDESGMPKERFSAEFPKEGPSILRIQQVVRGDSAAYFCASSPERDRGLLTSYNEQFFGPGTRLTVL.

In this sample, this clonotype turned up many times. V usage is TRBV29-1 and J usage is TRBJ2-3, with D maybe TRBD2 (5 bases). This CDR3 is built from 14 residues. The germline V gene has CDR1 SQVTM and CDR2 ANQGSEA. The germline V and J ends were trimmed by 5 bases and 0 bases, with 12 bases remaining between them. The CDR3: CSVSGVASTDTQYF. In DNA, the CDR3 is TGCAGCGTTTCCGGGGTCGCTAGCACAGATACGCAGTATTTT.

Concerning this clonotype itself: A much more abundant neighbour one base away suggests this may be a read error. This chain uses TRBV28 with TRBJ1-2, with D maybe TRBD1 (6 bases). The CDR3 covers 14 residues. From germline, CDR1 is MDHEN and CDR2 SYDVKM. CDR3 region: CVSSLDGQYYGYTF. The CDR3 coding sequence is TGTGTCAGCAGTTTAGATGGACAGTACTATGGCTACACCTTC.

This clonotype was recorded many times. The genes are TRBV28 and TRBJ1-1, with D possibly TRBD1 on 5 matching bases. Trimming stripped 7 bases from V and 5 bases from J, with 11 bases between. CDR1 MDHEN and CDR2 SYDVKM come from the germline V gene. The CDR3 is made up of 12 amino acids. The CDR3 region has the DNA TGTGCCAGCAAGACCGGGGGGACTGAAGCTTTCTTT. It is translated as CASKTGGTEAFF.

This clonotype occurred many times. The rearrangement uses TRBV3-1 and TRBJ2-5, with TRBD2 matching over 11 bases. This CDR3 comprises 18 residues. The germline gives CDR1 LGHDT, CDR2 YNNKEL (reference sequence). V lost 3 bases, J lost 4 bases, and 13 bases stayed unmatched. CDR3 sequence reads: CASSHSPGLAVPGETQYF. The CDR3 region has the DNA TGTGCCAGCAGCCATTCGCCGGGACTAGCGGTCCCGGGAGAGACCCAGTACTTC.

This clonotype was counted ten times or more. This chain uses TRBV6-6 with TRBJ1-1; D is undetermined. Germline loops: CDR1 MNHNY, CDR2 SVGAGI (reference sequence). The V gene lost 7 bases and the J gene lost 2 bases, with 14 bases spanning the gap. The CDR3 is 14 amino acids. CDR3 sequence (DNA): TGTGCCAGCATGTGGACGGATAGTAACACTGAAGCTTTCTTT. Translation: CASMWTDSNTEAFF.

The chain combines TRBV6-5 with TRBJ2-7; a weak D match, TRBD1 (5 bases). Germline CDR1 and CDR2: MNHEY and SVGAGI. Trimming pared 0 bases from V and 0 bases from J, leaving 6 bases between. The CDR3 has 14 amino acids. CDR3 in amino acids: CASSYSDSSYEQYF. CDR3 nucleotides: TGTGCCAGCAGTTACTCAGACAGCTCCTACGAGCAGTACTTC.

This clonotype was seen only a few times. The CDR3 nucleotides are TGTGCCAGCAGCCCGGGACAGGGGGCCGCAGATACGCAGTATTTT. It translates to CASSPGQGAADTQYF. This sequence joins TRBV7-9 and TRBJ2-3; 12 bases are shared with TRBD1. This CDR3 region has 15 residues. The junction had 4 bases not matched to a gene; V was cut back by 5 bases and J by 4 bases. CDR1 SEHNR and CDR2 FQNEAQ come from the germline V gene (reference sequence).

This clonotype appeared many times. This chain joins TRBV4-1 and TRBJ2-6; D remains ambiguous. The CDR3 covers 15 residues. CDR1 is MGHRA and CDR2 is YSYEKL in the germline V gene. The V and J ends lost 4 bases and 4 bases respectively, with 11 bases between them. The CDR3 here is CASSPESMGANVLTF. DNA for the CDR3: TGCGCCAGCAGCCCAGAATCGATGGGGGCCAACGTCCTGACTTTC.

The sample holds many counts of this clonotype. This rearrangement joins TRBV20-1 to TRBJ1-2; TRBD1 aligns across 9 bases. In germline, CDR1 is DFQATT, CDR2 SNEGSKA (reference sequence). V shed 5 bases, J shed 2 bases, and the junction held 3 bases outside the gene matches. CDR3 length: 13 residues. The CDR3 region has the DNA TGCAGTGCTGGACAGGGGATCAACTATGGCTACACCTTC. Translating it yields CSAGQGINYGYTF.